This T cell receptor (beta chain) is drawn from a study of Graves' ophthalmopathy and Graves' hyperthyroidism. Turning to the study itself: Over 18 months of follow-up, stable hyperthyroidism required that no ophthalmopathy appear.

Amplifying from RNA transcripts, the study obtained TCR beta CDR3 regions. Following a first-round RT-PCR that used HTBI primers, a second-round multiplex PCR was carried out. MiXCR, applied by TCRdb to the multiplex PCR reads, yields one record per CDR3 protein. The sample carries about 600,000 distinct CDR3 sequences, about two fifths recorded once. Hyperthyroidism patients were newly diagnosed, under 2 months' duration, aged 18 to 65. Enrollment excluded any patients with other autoimmune diseases, uncontrolled infections, pregnancy or lactation. Thyroid ultrasound, orbital computed tomography, TRAb, serum thyroxine and clinical symptoms formed the basis of diagnosis. This clonotype appeared many times. Germline CDR1 reads LNHDA; CDR2 reads SQIVND (reference sequence). V gave up 5 bases and J gave up 9 bases, with 13 bases separating them. The CDR3 loop spans 12 amino acids.

The sequence derives from an adult man with Graves' hyperthyroidism. The V and J genes are TRBV19 and TRBJ1-2, with D unresolved. Sequencing was carried out using peripheral blood or thyroid tissue (not recorded which). CDR3 bases: TGTGCCAGTAGTCCGCAAACGTGGAGCTACACCTTC. The encoded protein is CASSPQTWSYTF.